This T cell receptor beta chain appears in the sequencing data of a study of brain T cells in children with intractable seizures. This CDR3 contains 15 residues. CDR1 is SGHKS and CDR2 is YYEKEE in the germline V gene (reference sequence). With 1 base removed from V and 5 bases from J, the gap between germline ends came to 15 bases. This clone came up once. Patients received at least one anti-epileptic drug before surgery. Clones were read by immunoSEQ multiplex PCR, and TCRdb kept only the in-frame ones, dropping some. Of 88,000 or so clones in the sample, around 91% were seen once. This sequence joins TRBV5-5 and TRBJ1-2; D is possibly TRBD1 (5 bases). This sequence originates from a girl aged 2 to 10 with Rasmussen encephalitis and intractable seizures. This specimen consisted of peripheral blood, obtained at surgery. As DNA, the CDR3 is TGTGCCAGCAGCTTGAGTACGAGTGGGGGTTATGGCTACACCTTC. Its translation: CASSLSTSGGYGYTF.